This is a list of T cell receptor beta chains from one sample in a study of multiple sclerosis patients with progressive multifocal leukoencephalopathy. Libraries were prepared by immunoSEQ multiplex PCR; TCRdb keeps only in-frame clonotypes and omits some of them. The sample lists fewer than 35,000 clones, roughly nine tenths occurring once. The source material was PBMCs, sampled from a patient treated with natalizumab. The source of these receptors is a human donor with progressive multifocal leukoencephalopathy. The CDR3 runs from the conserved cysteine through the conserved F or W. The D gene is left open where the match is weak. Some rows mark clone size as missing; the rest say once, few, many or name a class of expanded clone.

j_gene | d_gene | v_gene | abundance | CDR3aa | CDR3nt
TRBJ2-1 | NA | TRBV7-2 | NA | CASSFLDVFNEQFF | TGTGCCAGCAGCTTCCTCGACGTGTTCAATGAGCAGTTCTTC
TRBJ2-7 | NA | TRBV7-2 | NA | CASSTQGGSYEQYF | TGTGCCAGCAGCACCCAGGGGGGCTCCTACGAGCAGTACTTC
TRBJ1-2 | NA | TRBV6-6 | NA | CASSRYYGYTF | TGTGCCAGCTCCCGTTACTATGGCTACACCTTC
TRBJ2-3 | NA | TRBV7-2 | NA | CASSLGGVGATDTQYF | TGTGCCAGCAGCTTAGGAGGGGTGGGAGCGACAGATACGCAGTATTTT
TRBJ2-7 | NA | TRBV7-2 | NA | CASSPAAYEQYF | TGTGCCAGCAGCCCGGCCGCCTACGAGCAGTACTTC
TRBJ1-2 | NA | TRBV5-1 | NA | CASSSHQGEDGYTF | TGCGCCAGCAGCTCACACCAGGGTGAGGATGGCTACACCTTC
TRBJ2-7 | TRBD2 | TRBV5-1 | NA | CASSTSGTYEQYF | TGCGCCAGCAGTACTAGCGGGACCTACGAGCAGTACTTC
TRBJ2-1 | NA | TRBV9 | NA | CASSVNTGTYNEQFF | TGTGCCAGCAGCGTTAACACGGGGACCTACAATGAGCAGTTCTTC
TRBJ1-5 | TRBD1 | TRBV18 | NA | CASSLNLQGNNQPQHF | TGTGCCAGCTCACTAAACCTACAGGGGAATAATCAGCCCCAGCATTTT
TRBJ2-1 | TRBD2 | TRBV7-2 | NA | CASSLGGSGRLYNEQFF | TGTGCCAGCAGCTTAGGCGGTAGCGGGAGACTCTACAATGAGCAGTTCTTC
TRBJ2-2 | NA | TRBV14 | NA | CASSQEGVGGELFF | TGTGCCAGCAGCCAAGAGGGGGTGGGCGGGGAGCTGTTTTTT
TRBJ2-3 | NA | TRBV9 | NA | CASTLAGVSDTQYF | TGTGCCAGCACCTTAGCTGGGGTCTCAGATACGCAGTATTTT
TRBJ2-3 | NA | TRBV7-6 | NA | CASSPLGGGTDTQYF | TGTGCCAGCAGCCCCCTTGGGGGTGGCACAGATACGCAGTATTTT
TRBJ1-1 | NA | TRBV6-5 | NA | CASSYSKGEAFF | TGTGCCAGCAGTTACTCGAAGGGAGAAGCTTTCTTT
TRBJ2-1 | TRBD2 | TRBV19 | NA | CASSNPGLANEQFF | TGTGCCAGTAGTAATCCGGGACTAGCTAATGAGCAGTTCTTC
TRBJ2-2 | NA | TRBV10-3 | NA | CAISPPGSDGELFF | TGTGCCATCAGTCCGCCAGGCTCGGACGGGGAGCTGTTTTTT
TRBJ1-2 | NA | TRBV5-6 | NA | CASSGQRYGYTF | TGTGCCAGCAGCGGACAGCGTTATGGCTACACCTTC
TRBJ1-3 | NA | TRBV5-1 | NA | CASSLWGAAGNTIYF | TGCGCCAGCAGCTTGTGGGGGGCGGCTGGAAACACCATATATTTT
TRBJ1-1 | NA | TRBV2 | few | CASSEVRGATEAFF | TGTGCCAGCAGTGAAGTGCGGGGGGCCACTGAAGCTTTCTTT